This is a list of T cell receptor beta chains from one sample in a study of blood T cell repertoires in COVID-19. Generated by immunoSEQ multiplex PCR, the TCRdb table keeps only in-frame clones and is missing some. The table includes 300,000 or so clones, 87% detected once. The sequenced material came from peripheral blood. Receptors originate from a woman between 40 and 55 years old who had recovered from COVID-19. The CDR3 runs from the conserved cysteine through the conserved F or W. D genes are given only for firm matches.

V gene	D gene	J gene	CDR3 protein	CDR3 DNA
TRBV19	TRBD1	TRBJ1-2	CASSISMGQSTFYGYTF	TGTGCCAGTAGTATAAGTATGGGACAGTCTACCTTTTATGGCTACACCTTC
TRBV11-2	NA	TRBJ1-3	CASSPQAGNTIYF	TGTGCCAGCAGCCCACAGGCGGGAAACACCATATATTTT
TRBV7-9	NA	TRBJ1-1	CASSVTGFTEAFF	TGTGCCAGCAGCGTTACGGGTTTCACTGAAGCTTTCTTT
TRBV5-1	TRBD2	TRBJ2-7	CASSLAAGGSYEQYF	TGCGCCAGCAGCTTGGCGGCGGGGGGCTCCTACGAGCAGTACTTC
TRBV9	NA	TRBJ2-5	CASSPDLGSQETQYF	TGTGCCAGCAGCCCTGACCTAGGAAGCCAAGAGACCCAGTACTTC
TRBV5-6	TRBD1	TRBJ1-1	CASSFLRGQSPIF	TGTGCCAGCAGCTTTCTGAGGGGGCAGAGTCCTATCTTT
TRBV6-5	NA	TRBJ1-1	CASSYPAGGSTEAFF	TGTGCCAGCAGTTACCCTGCCGGGGGGAGCACTGAAGCTTTCTTT
TRBV6-5	NA	TRBJ1-3	CASSSGGAGNTIYF	TGTGCCAGCAGTTCCGGGGGGGCTGGAAACACCATATATTTT
TRBV4-1	NA	TRBJ2-3	CASSQGGAADTQYF	TGCGCCAGCAGCCAAGGGGGAGCGGCAGATACGCAGTATTTT
TRBV7-2	TRBD2	TRBJ2-7	CASSLRGLGAYEQYF	TGTGCCAGCAGCTTACGGGGACTAGGGGCCTACGAGCAGTACTTC
TRBV9	NA	TRBJ1-2	CASSVRRGYGYTF	TGTGCCAGCAGCGTCCGCAGGGGCTATGGCTACACCTTC